The entry below describes one T cell receptor (beta chain). The antigen is not known. Stated time point: cycle 4 day 1 (C4D1), after more than five weeks of nivolumab. All patients experienced relapse after autologous stem cell transplantation, and brentuximab vedotin exposure was variable. This sample was taken from a study of PD-1 blockade in classical Hodgkin lymphoma. TCRdb's table, derived via immunoSEQ multiplex PCR, lists solely in-frame clones and lacks some. Of about 92,000 clones listed, approximately 83% are singletons. CDR1 ENHRY and CDR2 SYGVKD come from the germline V gene. V was shortened by 10 bases and J by 1 base, with 7 bases between the two germline ends. This CDR3 has 11 residues. Study outcomes and limitations: Patients who responded completely had about the same baseline diversity as newly diagnosed patients.

The sample consisted of peripheral blood mononuclear cells (PBMCs), taken before the fourth cycle of nivolumab. This receptor was obtained from a human donor with classical Hodgkin lymphoma. The chain joins TRBV10-3 to TRBJ1-1; unclear D gene. As DNA, the CDR3 is TGTGCCACCCAGGAGAACACTGAAGCTTTCTTT. It codes for CATQENTEAFF.